Included here is one T cell receptor beta chain sequence, with context. Authors' data handling: For nucleated cells, counts were estimated from reference gene primer amplification. Here immunoSEQ multiplex PCR was the method, and the copy in TCRdb shows in-frame clones only, minus some. The V and J calls and clone size were taken over from that table, and D and trimming were inferred from the DNA. The sample has 55,000 to 95,000 clones, roughly 82% seen once; the top ten hold 1.5% to 2%. This record comes from a study of blood T cell repertoires in COVID-19. CDR1 is MNHEY and CDR2 is SMNVEV in the germline V gene (reference sequence). V lost 6 bases and J lost 5; bases outside the gene matches: 6. This CDR3 spans 13 amino acids.

The sequence derives from a woman in her fifties or sixties with acute or convalescent COVID-19. Material for sequencing was peripheral blood. The chain joins TRBV27 to TRBJ2-5, with 7 nucleotides matching TRBD1. The CDR3 sequence: CASSLDRAETQYF. The DNA for the CDR3 is TGTGCCAGCAGCCTAGACAGGGCTGAGACCCAGTACTTC.